This T cell receptor beta chain is from a study of T cells in women clearing cervical HPV infection. For the study at large: Case blood was drawn when the lesion was first found; control blood after infection became undetectable.

Germline-derived CDR1 and CDR2 are LNHNV and YYDKDF (reference sequence). V was pared by 3 bases and J by 5 bases, with 5 bases between. The CDR3 has 12 amino acids. TCRdb keeps only in-frame clones here, not all; method: immunoSEQ multiplex PCR. Its listing shows about 36,000 clones. Turning to this clone: The read ends 3 residues before the CDR3 terminus; that terminus is restored from the germline J gene.

This chain joins TRBV15 and TRBJ2-1, with no clear D. This TCR was sampled from a woman aged 18 to 75 with a cervical HPV16 infection that either progressed to CIN3+ or cleared (not recorded which). The specimen was blood buffy coat. The CDR3 here is CATSSTDNEQFF. The CDR3 DNA, read in part, is TGTGCCACCAGCAGTACTGACAATGAG.